The clone carrying this T cell receptor (beta chain) has more than one count but fewer than ten. Its antigen is still unknown. It was via CD45RO/CCR7/CD25/CD127/CD95/CD27 that CD4+ naive, central memory, regulatory and stem cell-like memory cells were sorted. The investigators reverse transcribed all of the isolated RNA, so they sequenced expressed TCRB transcripts. Naive, central memory and regulatory T cell samples produced a mean of around 4 million reads. Sequenced by immunoSEQ multiplex PCR; TCRdb stores in-frame clones only, minus some. Here the sample spans some 640,000 clones, over 11% being singletons. Germline V CDR1 and CDR2: MGHDK, SYGVNS. The ends were cut back, 3 bases at V and 4 bases at J, with 21 bases in the middle. The CDR3 is 17 amino acids. The data are from a study of beta chain features in type 1 diabetes. Broader study findings: Any HLA type influence on TCRB rearrangement was left unresolved here. For Type 1 diabetes patients, all four CD4+ subsets carried TCRB CDR3s that were moderately but significantly shorter.

The clonotype was recovered from a man between 18 and 29 years old with type 1 diabetes. Sequencing was carried out using naive CD4+ T cells from blood. The gene calls are TRBV25-1 and TRBJ1-2; D is perhaps TRBD1 (5 bases). DNA for the CDR3: TGTGCCAGCAGTGATTGGGGGGAAAGGCGTGGGACCTATGGCTACACCTTC. Translated: CASSDWGERRGTYGYTF.